Listed here are 25 T cell receptor beta chains from one sample, sequenced in a study of T cell changes during pregnancy in multiple sclerosis. Profiled with immunoSEQ multiplex PCR; TCRdb holds only in-frame clones, not every one. This sample has about 100,000 clones, with 92% found just once. The sample here was peripheral blood, taken after pregnancy. Receptors originate from a female donor with multiple sclerosis, enrolled in a pregnancy study.

The chain employs TRBV4-3 and TRBJ2-1, with D uncertain. Trimming removed 0 bases from V and 6 bases from J, with 15 bases in between. CDR3 size: 16 residues. CDR1 is LGHNA, CDR2 YSLEER, per germline. The CDR3 region is CASSQERAPLSNEQFF. The DNA for the CDR3 is TGCGCCAGCAGCCAAGAGCGAGCCCCCCTATCCAATGAGCAGTTCTTC.

The chain carries TRBV5-1 and TRBJ2-3, with TRBD2 matching 11 bases. CDR1 is SGHRS and CDR2 is YFSETQ in the germline V gene. Trimming cost V 0 bases and J 2 bases; bases outside gene matches: 5. The CDR3 is 17 amino acids. The CDR3 DNA sequence: TGCGCCAGCAGCTTGGGGCCGGGACTAGCGGACACAGATACGCAGTATTTT. Protein: CASSLGPGLADTDTQYF.

The chain combines TRBV18 with TRBJ1-4; D remains unclear. V was shortened by 2 bases and J by 9 bases, with 4 bases between the two germline ends. The CDR3 consists of 11 residues. CDR1 and CDR2 (germline): KGHSH, LQKENI. CDR3 sequence reads: CASSPGQKLFF. CDR3 nucleotide sequence: TGTGCCAGCTCACCAGGCCAAAAACTGTTTTTT.

This chain joins TRBV11-2 and TRBJ2-7; 10 positions match TRBD1. The CDR3 consists of 15 residues. CDR1 and CDR2 (germline): SGHAT, FQNNGV. The trim removed 5 bases at V and 6 bases at J, leaving 10 bases unmatched. CDR3: CASSPRGQGLFEQYF. The CDR3 bases are TGTGCCAGCAGCCCGAGGGGACAGGGGTTATTCGAGCAGTACTTC.

This clone was picked up one time. The chain's CDR3 is CASSDQTNEKLFF. Written as DNA, the CDR3 is TGTGCCAGCAGCGATCAGACTAATGAAAAACTGTTTTTT. The rearrangement links TRBV9 to TRBJ1-4; D is uncertain. The germline CDR1 and CDR2 sequences are SGDLS and YYNGEE. The CDR3 has 13 residues. Trimming took off 3 bases at V and 2 bases at J, with 5 bases between the two ends.

This chain connects TRBV28 to TRBJ1-3, with D possibly being TRBD1 (6 bases). Germline CDR1 and CDR2: MDHEN and SYDVKM. Trimming took off 5 bases at V and 4 bases at J, with 18 bases between the two ends. The length of the CDR3 is 16 residues. CDR3 nucleotide sequence: TGTGCCAGCAGTGTCGCAGGAGCAGGGGTAGGAAACACCATATATTTT. Encoded protein: CASSVAGAGVGNTIYF. The entire variable domain, with the rest obtained from reference TRBV28 and TRBJ1-3, is as follows: DVKVTQSSRYLVKRTGEKVFLECVQDMDHENMFWYRQDPGLGLRLIYFSYDVKMKEKGDIPEGYSVSREKKERFSLILESASTNQTSMYLCASSVAGAGVGNTIYFGEGSWLTVV.

This clone is a singleton in its sample. The rearrangement uses TRBV7-6 and TRBJ2-1, with TRBD2 identical over 9 bases. V lost 5 bases and J lost 4; bases outside the gene matches: 3. The CDR3 runs 14 residues. Looked up from germline, CDR1 is SGHVS and CDR2 is FNYEAQ. CDR3 amino acids: CASSASGTYNEQFF. For the CDR3, the DNA is TGTGCCAGCAGCGCTAGCGGGACTTACAATGAGCAGTTCTTC. Combining the CDR3 with reference TRBV7-6 and TRBJ2-1 gives the whole variable domain GAGVSQSPRYKVTKRGQDVALRCDPISGHVSLYWYRQALGQGPEFLTYFNYEAQQDKSGLPNDRFSAERPEGSISTLTIQRTEQRDSAMYRCASSASGTYNEQFFGPGTRLTVL.

The chain carries TRBV19 and TRBJ1-5; TRBD1 matches 7 bases. This CDR3 comprises 15 residues. Germline loops: CDR1 LNHDA, CDR2 SQIVND (reference sequence). With V trimmed by 3 bases and J by 4 bases, 6 bases remained unmatched. For the CDR3, the DNA is TGTGCCAGTAGTATCTGGGGGACAGTAAATCAGCCCCAGCATTTT. Translated: CASSIWGTVNQPQHF. Drawing the rest from reference TRBV19 and TRBJ1-5, the complete variable domain is DGGITQSPKYLFRKEGQNVTLSCEQNLNHDAMYWYRQDPGQGLRLIYYSQIVNDFQKGDIAEGYSVSREKKESFPLTVTSAQKNPTAFYLCASSIWGTVNQPQHFGDGTRLSIL.

The chain joins TRBV4-1 to TRBJ2-2, with a possible D match to TRBD2 (6 bases). The CDR3 has 16 residues. The germline V gene has CDR1 MGHRA and CDR2 YSYEKL. With 3 bases removed from V and 3 bases from J, the gap between germline ends came to 14 bases. DNA for the CDR3: TGCGCCAGCAGCCACAAAACGGAGGGCGACACCGGGGAGCTGTTTTTT. It specifies CASSHKTEGDTGELFF.

The chain joins TRBV5-6 to TRBJ1-2; D not certain. This CDR3 has 13 amino acids. V lost 2 bases and J 4 bases, leaving 9 bases between the germline ends. CDR1 is SGHDT and CDR2 is YYEEEE in the germline V gene. CDR3 nucleotides: TGTGCCAGCAGCTTACCTGGAGGCTATGGCTACACCTTC. This codes for CASSLPGGYGYTF.

The chain employs TRBV4-1 and TRBJ2-5; 9 nucleotides agree with TRBD2. Germline V gene data show CDR1 as MGHRA and CDR2 as YSYEKL. Trimming removed 6 bases from V and 0 bases from J; junction bases left unmatched: 5. This CDR3 spans 15 amino acids. The CDR3 sequence is CASSRLAVNQETQYF. CDR3 nucleotide sequence: TGCGCCAGCAGTCGACTAGCGGTGAACCAAGAGACCCAGTACTTC.

The CDR3 loop is CASSSQGNSNQPQHF. For the CDR3, the DNA is TGTGCCAGTAGTTCTCAGGGTAATAGCAATCAGCCCCAGCATTTT. J is TRBJ1-5 and V is TRBV19; TRBD1 is a possible D gene (5 bases). This CDR3 contains 15 residues. Germline CDR1 LNHDA, CDR2 SQIVND (reference sequence). The V end lost 5 bases, the J end lost 0 bases, and 11 bases lay between the germline ends.

This chain links TRBV11-3 with TRBJ1-1, with no clear D. V lost 2 bases and J 0 bases, leaving 7 bases between the germline ends. The CDR3 runs to 14 residues. Germline values: CDR1 SGHNT, CDR2 YENEEA. The chain's CDR3 is CASSLFSLNTEAFF. CDR3 DNA: TGTGCCAGCAGCTTATTCTCGTTGAACACTGAAGCTTTCTTT. Looking up the rest from reference TRBV11-3 and TRBJ1-1 gives the full variable domain: EAGVVQSPRYKIIEKKQPVAFWCNPISGHNTLYWYLQNLGQGPELLIRYENEEAVDDSQLPKDRFSAERLKGVDSTLKIQPAELGDSAVYLCASSLFSLNTEAFFGQGTRLTVV.

This rearrangement joins TRBV7-6 to TRBJ2-2, with D uncertain. V dropped 5 bases and J dropped 0 bases, with 7 bases sitting between them. The CDR3 is 14 residues long. CDR1 and CDR2 from the germline V gene are SGHVS and FNYEAQ. CDR3 region: CASSKSANTGELFF. DNA for the CDR3: TGTGCCAGCAGCAAGAGCGCGAACACCGGGGAGCTGTTTTTT.

This chain uses TRBV7-8 with TRBJ1-5, with 7 nucleotides matching TRBD1. This CDR3 comprises 13 residues. Losses at the gene ends were 5 bases for V and 9 bases for J; bases not matched to a gene: 7. In germline, CDR1 is SGHVS, CDR2 FQNEAQ. In DNA, the CDR3 is TGTGCCAGCAGCCCCGACAGGGTTTCGCCCCAGCATTTT. This sequence encodes CASSPDRVSPQHF.

This chain joins TRBV28 and TRBJ2-5, with 8 nucleotides matching TRBD2. Per the germline V gene, CDR1 is MDHEN and CDR2 is SYDVKM. This CDR3 is 17 amino acids long. Trimming took 6 bases from V and 5 from J; bases not matched to a gene: 17. This chain's CDR3 is CASRLPGGDAGLETQYF. The CDR3 DNA reads TGTGCCAGCAGGCTACCCGGGGGGGATGCGGGTCTGGAGACCCAGTACTTC.

The V and J genes are TRBV9 and TRBJ2-1; D may be TRBD1 (5 bases). There are 17 residues in the CDR3. Germline CDR1 is SGDLS and CDR2 is YYNGEE. The V and J ends lost 4 bases and 0 bases respectively, with 17 bases between them. Here the CDR3 reads CASSPSPDRSSYNEQFF. The CDR3 coding sequence is TGTGCCAGCAGCCCTTCCCCAGACAGAAGCTCCTACAATGAGCAGTTCTTC.

The chain couples TRBV28 to TRBJ1-2; possible D gene TRBD1, 6 bases. Germline CDR1 MDHEN, CDR2 SYDVKM. This CDR3 has 16 residues. Trimming pared 2 bases from V and 4 bases from J, leaving 17 bases between. The CDR3 nucleotides read TGTGCCAGCAGTTTAATCCGGGGGGCGCGCGTCTATGGCTACACCTTC. Its protein product is CASSLIRGARVYGYTF.

The chain links TRBV7-3 to TRBJ1-1, with 9 bases aligning to TRBD1. Trimming cost V 6 bases and J 1 base; bases outside gene matches: 3. Germline loops: CDR1 SGHTA, CDR2 FQGTGA. The CDR3 runs 14 residues. CDR3 nucleotide sequence: TGTGCCAGCAGGACAGGGGGGAAGAACACTGAAGCTTTCTTT. Its translation: CASRTGGKNTEAFF.

The sample holds one count of this clone. CDR3 sequence (DNA): TGTGCCAGCAGCCGAGGGGGAGCCTCCTACGAGCAGTACTTC. Its protein is CASSRGGASYEQYF. This chain joins TRBV27 and TRBJ2-7, with D possibly being TRBD1 (6 bases). CDR3 length equals 14 residues. CDR1 and CDR2 (germline): MNHEY, SMNVEV (reference sequence). The V and J ends lost 6 bases and 0 bases respectively, with 12 bases between them.

This chain links TRBV7-6 with TRBJ1-1, with D unresolved. The CDR3 contains 14 residues. The V end lost 6 bases, the J end lost 4 bases, and 15 bases lay between the germline ends. The germline V gene has CDR1 SGHVS and CDR2 FNYEAQ. CDR3 sequence: CASSRKGGSTEAFF. The CDR3, as DNA: TGTGCCAGCAGTCGAAAGGGAGGGAGCACTGAAGCTTTCTTT. Together with reference TRBV7-6 and TRBJ1-1, the CDR3 gives the full variable domain: GAGVSQSPRYKVTKRGQDVALRCDPISGHVSLYWYRQALGQGPEFLTYFNYEAQQDKSGLPNDRFSAERPEGSISTLTIQRTEQRDSAMYRCASSRKGGSTEAFFGQGTRLTVV.

This clone appeared a single time. V is TRBV7-6 and J is TRBJ1-4, with 9 bases matching TRBD1. The ends lost 5 bases at V and 4 bases at J; junction bases unmatched: 5. This CDR3 spans 15 amino acids. Germline CDR1 and CDR2: SGHVS and FNYEAQ. As DNA, the CDR3 is TGTGCCAGCAGCGTATCGGGACAGGGTAATGAAAAACTGTTTTTT. Protein sequence: CASSVSGQGNEKLFF. The entire variable domain, with the rest obtained from reference TRBV7-6 and TRBJ1-4, is as follows: GAGVSQSPRYKVTKRGQDVALRCDPISGHVSLYWYRQALGQGPEFLTYFNYEAQQDKSGLPNDRFSAERPEGSISTLTIQRTEQRDSAMYRCASSVSGQGNEKLFFGSGTQLSVL.

V is TRBV5-4 and J is TRBJ2-3, with unresolved D. V was trimmed by 0 bases and J by 4 bases, leaving 9 bases between them. CDR3 length: 14 residues. CDR1 SGHNT and CDR2 YYREEE come from the germline V gene (reference sequence). CDR3 nucleotides: TGTGCCAGCAGCTTGGCCTATGCCCCAGATACGCAGTATTTT. This sequence encodes CASSLAYAPDTQYF.

This chain uses TRBV11-2 with TRBJ1-3; D might be TRBD1 (6 bases). Germline V gives CDR1 SGHAT, CDR2 FQNNGV. Trimming stripped 6 bases from V and 0 bases from J, with 12 bases between. There are 15 residues in the CDR3. The DNA of the CDR3 is TGTGCCAGCAGTAACAGAGGGGGCTCTGGAAACACCATATATTTT. Protein: CASSNRGGSGNTIYF.

In its sample, this clone was seen a few times. V gene TRBV29-1 combines with J gene TRBJ1-2, with D possibly being TRBD1 (6 bases). This CDR3 comprises 10 residues. The V gene lost 4 bases and the J gene lost 7 bases, with 7 bases spanning the gap. CDR1 is SQVTM, CDR2 ANQGSEA, per germline. CDR3 coding DNA: TGCAGCGTTGTGGGGGCTGGCTACACCTTC. Protein: CSVVGAGYTF. The complete variable domain, with remaining parts taken from reference TRBV29-1 and TRBJ1-2, reads SAVISQKPSRDICQRGTSLTIQCQVDSQVTMMFWYRQQPGQSLTLIATANQGSEATYESGFVIDKFPISRPNLTFSTLTVSNMSPEDSSIYLCSVVGAGYTFGSGTRLTVV.